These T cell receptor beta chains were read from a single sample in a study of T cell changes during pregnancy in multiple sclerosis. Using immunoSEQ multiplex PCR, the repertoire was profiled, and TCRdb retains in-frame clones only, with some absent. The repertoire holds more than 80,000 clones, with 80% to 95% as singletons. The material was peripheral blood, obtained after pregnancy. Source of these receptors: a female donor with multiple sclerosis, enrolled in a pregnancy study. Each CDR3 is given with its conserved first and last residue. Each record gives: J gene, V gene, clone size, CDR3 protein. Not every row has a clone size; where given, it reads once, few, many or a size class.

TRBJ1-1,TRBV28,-,CASSFGTRDRGKGAPEAFF
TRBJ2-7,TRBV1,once,CTSSHLAGAAYEQYF
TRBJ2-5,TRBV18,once,CASCSRRGYQETQYF
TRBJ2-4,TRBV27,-,CASSSLGPVQVQYF
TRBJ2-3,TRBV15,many,CATSPKSPSIDTQYF
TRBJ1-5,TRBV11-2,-,CASSLGRVGSRSQPQHF
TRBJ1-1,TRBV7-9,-,CASSRGQGALRGTEAFF
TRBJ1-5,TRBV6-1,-,CASSAVWGQTLNQPQHF
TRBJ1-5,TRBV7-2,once,CASSFTGGLGNQPQHF
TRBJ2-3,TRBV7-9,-,CASSGVGLAGSTDTQYF
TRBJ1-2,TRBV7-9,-,CASSLHSGTIANYGYTF
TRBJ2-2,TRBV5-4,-,CASSLRRSSGGELFF
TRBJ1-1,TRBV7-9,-,CASSFYGRNTEAFF
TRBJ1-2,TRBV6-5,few,CASRPGSYYGYTF
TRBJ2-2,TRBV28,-,CASRGLAGNTGELFF
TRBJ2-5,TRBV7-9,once,CASSLTAAGGGETQYF
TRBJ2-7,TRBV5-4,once,CASSPRNSGRIEQYF
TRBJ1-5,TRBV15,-,CATSRDVGRHNQPQHF
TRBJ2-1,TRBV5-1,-,CASRDTSGANEQFF
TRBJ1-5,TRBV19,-,CASSGQSHQPQHF
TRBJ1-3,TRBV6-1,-,CASGDISGNTIYF
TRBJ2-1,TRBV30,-,CACRGGGIYNEQFF
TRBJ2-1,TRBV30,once,CAWSPGLAWGEQFF
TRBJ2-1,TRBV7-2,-,CASRGLAGVNFF
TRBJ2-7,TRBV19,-,CASSPALGQRPGEQYF
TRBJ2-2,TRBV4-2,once,CASSQETSGGLNTGELFF
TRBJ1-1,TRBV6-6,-,CASSYYGTANTEAFF
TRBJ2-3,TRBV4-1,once,CASSRDYLTADTQYF
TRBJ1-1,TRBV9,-,CASSVAAGHRQTEAFF
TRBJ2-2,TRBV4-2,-,CASSQEPGTGELFF
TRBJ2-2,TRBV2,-,CASSERGANTGELFF
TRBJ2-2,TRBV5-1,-,CASSPSGENTGELFF
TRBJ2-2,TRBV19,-,CASTEKNTGELFF
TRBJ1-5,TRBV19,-,CASSPRANQPQHF
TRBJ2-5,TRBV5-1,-,CASSLSSGAQETQYF
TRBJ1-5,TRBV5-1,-,CASSFGTGGSNQPQHF
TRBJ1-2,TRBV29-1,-,CSVIGGASNYGYTF
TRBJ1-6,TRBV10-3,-,CAISGGQGVGSPLHF
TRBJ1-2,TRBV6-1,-,CASSESFFGAGTNFYYGYTF
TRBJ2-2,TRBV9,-,CASSTRDSRTGELFF
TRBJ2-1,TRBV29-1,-,CSADPGAYNEQFF
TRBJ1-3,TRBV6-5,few,CASSSTGASGNTIYF
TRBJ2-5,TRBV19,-,CASSLQGAWETQYF
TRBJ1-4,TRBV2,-,CASSSSRRLNEKLFF
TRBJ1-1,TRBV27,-,CASSPSTPPEGEAFF
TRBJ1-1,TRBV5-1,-,CASSLERGKNTEAFF
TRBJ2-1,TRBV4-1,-,CASSNLRNEQFF
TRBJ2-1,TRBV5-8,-,CASSLGLGTGKYNEQFF
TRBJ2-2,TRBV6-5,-,CASRQTSPNTGELFF
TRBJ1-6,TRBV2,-,CANAGTGNNSPLHF
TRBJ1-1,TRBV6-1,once,CASTQGAETEAFF
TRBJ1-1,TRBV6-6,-,CASSHGGTEAFF